These T cell receptor beta chains were read from a single sample in a study of breast tumors, draining lymph nodes, adjacent tissues. TCRdb reprocessed the multiplex PCR reads with MiXCR, giving one entry per CDR3 protein. The sample holds around 170,000 distinct CDR3 sequences, around a third seen once. Sequencing was performed on axillary lymph node tissue. These receptors originate from a female donor with breast cancer. Some clones in this sample may be carry-over from other donors' samples. Both conserved end residues are part of each CDR3. A D gene is named only where the DNA matches it firmly. Expanded clones get a size class; other rows say once, few or many, or leave the size out.

TRBV7-2,TRBJ2-5,.,TRBD1,TGTGCCAGCAGCTTAGCAGGACAGGTCTTTCAGCCCCAGTACTTC,CASSLAGQVFQPQYF
TRBV7-6,TRBJ2-3,.,TRBD2,TGTGCTAGCAGCTTGGGACTAGCGGGGGTGGTTATAGATACGCAGTATTTT,CASSLGLAGVVIDTQYF
TRBV6-5,TRBJ1-6,many,TRBD1,TGTGCCAGCAGACCCGAGACAGGGACGGGTTCACCCCTCCACTTT,CASRPETGTGSPLHF
TRBV6-5,TRBJ2-1,.,TRBD2,TGTGCCAGCAGTCCCAATAGCGGGAGGCCCTCCTACAATGAGCAGTTCTTC,CASSPNSGRPSYNEQFF
TRBV12-3/TRBV12-4,TRBJ2-2,many,.,TGTGCCAGCAGTTTAGTCGCGGGCCTCATTACCGGGGAGCTGTTTTTT,CASSLVAGLITGELFF
TRBV20-1,TRBJ1-5,once,.,TGCAGTGCTAGACCACAGGGCCCTCAAGAGACCCAGCATTTT,CSARPQGPQETQHF
TRBV27,TRBJ1-1,.,.,TGTGCCAGTTCATCCCGGGTGGGCACTGAAGCTTTCTTT,CASSSRVGTEAFF
TRBV4-2,TRBJ2-7,many,TRBD1,TGTGCCAGCAGCCAAATCTCGGGGACAGTCGGCTCCTACGAGCAGTACTTC,CASSQISGTVGSYEQYF
TRBV9,TRBJ2-1,many,.,TGTGCCAGCAGCGTAGAGGTCAGCCGAAATGAGCAGTTCTTC,CASSVEVSRNEQFF
TRBV11-2,TRBJ2-1,many,TRBD2,TGTGCCAGCAGCTCAGCGGGAGGCTCCTACAATGAGCAGTTCTTC,CASSSAGGSYNEQFF
TRBV4-3,TRBJ1-1,.,.,TGCGCCAGCAGCTCTCACACTACCCCGAACACTGAAGCTTTCTTT,CASSSHTTPNTEAFF
TRBV19,TRBJ2-7,many,TRBD1,TGTGCCAGTAGTGCAGGGGGCCACGAGCAGTACTTC,CASSAGGHEQYF
TRBV12-3/TRBV12-4,TRBJ2-2,.,.,TGTGCCAGCAGTCCTACAGGGTATCACACCGGGGAGCTGTTTTTT,CASSPTGYHTGELFF
TRBV25-1,TRBJ2-3,once,TRBD2,TGTGCCAGCAGTGCCGCAGGGACTAGGGATACGCAGTATTTT,CASSAAGTRDTQYF
TRBV6-6,TRBJ1-5,many,TRBD1,TGTGCCAGCAGTGCGCCCGGGACAGGGGGCGGGCAGCCCCAGCATTTT,CASSAPGTGGGQPQHF
TRBV15,TRBJ2-3,many,TRBD2,TGTGCCACCAGCAGGTCGCGGGGCAGGAGGGCCGTATACCCTAGCGGGAACCGAGATACGCAGTATTTT,CATSRSRGRRAVYPSGNRDTQYF
TRBV4-1,TRBJ1-2,many,TRBD1,TGCGCCAGCAGCCAAGATAGACGGGACAGGGAGTTCTATGGCTACACCTTC,CASSQDRRDREFYGYTF
TRBV6-5,TRBJ1-2,few,TRBD1,TGTGCCAGCAGTCACTCGTATCTTTCGGGACAGGGAAAAGGTGGCTACACCTTC,CASSHSYLSGQGKGGYTF
TRBV28,TRBJ1-2,many,.,TGTGCCAGCAGTTTTTCGGGTGCTAACTATGGCTACACCTTC,CASSFSGANYGYTF
TRBV6-5,TRBJ2-3,many,TRBD2,TGTGCCAGCAGGAAGGGACTAAGAGGCACAGATACGCAGTATTTT,CASRKGLRGTDTQYF
TRBV5-1,TRBJ2-7,many,.,TGCGCCAGCAGCAGGACACAGGGTACCTACGAGCAGTACTTC,CASSRTQGTYEQYF
TRBV5-1,TRBJ2-7,many,.,TGCGCCAGCAGCTTGGCCGGAGGGGGCCCCTACGAGCAGTACTTC,CASSLAGGGPYEQYF
TRBV5-4,TRBJ2-5,many,TRBD1,TGTGCCAGCAGCATCCCCGGGACAGGCCAAGAGACCCAGTACTTC,CASSIPGTGQETQYF
TRBV19,TRBJ1-5,many,TRBD1,TGTGCCAGTAGTGCCGACAGGGGTAGCAATCAGCCCCAGCATTTT,CASSADRGSNQPQHF
TRBV25-1,TRBJ2-7,.,TRBD2,TGTGCCAGCAGTGACGGGACTAGCCGACTCTACGAGCAGTACTTC,CASSDGTSRLYEQYF
TRBV6-1,TRBJ2-7,few,TRBD1,TGTGCCAGCGGACTCCGGACAGGGGGGTACGAGCAGTACTTC,CASGLRTGGYEQYF
TRBV6-6,TRBJ2-5,many,TRBD2,TGTGCCAGCAGTTCTACCACTAGCGGGGGGGCCAAGACCCAGTACTTC,CASSSTTSGGAKTQYF
TRBV29-1,TRBJ2-6,few,.,TGCAGCGTTGAAGGGGCAGGGGCCTACGTCCTGACTTTC,CSVEGAGAYVLTF
TRBV10-3,TRBJ2-1,many,TRBD2,TGTGCCATCAGTGGCCCAGCGGGGGGTCTCAATGAGCAGTTCTTC,CAISGPAGGLNEQFF
TRBV25-1,TRBJ2-3,.,TRBD2,TGTGCCAGCAGTGAATCCTTCCTAGCGGGGGGGGCAGATACGCAGTATTTT,CASSESFLAGGADTQYF
TRBV11-3,TRBJ2-1,many,TRBD2,TGTGCCAGCAGCCATCGTAGCGGGGGCAACGAGCAGTTCTTC,CASSHRSGGNEQFF
TRBV25-1,TRBJ2-7,many,.,TGTGCCAGCAGTGAATATATAGTCCCGGGAGTGGTAGTCTTCTACGAGCAGTACTTC,CASSEYIVPGVVVFYEQYF
TRBV15,TRBJ1-5,.,.,TGTGCCACCAGCAGAGAGATCAGGGGTGATCAGCTCCAGCATTTT,CATSREIRGDQLQHF
TRBV7-7,TRBJ2-3,.,TRBD2,TGTGCTAGCAGCTCGGGACTAGCGGGAGCGGGGAGAACAGATACGCAGTATTTT,CASSSGLAGAGRTDTQYF
TRBV12-3/TRBV12-4,TRBJ1-2,many,.,TGTGCCAGCAGTAGATCTTGGGGCTACACCTTC,CASSRSWGYTF
TRBV13,TRBJ2-2,many,.,TGTGCCAGCAGCTTAGATTTGGGGACCGGGGAGCTGTTTTTT,CASSLDLGTGELFF
TRBV6-5,TRBJ2-7,.,TRBD1,TGTGCCAGCGGGCTGGGACAGGGTGCCTACGAGCAGTACTTC,CASGLGQGAYEQYF
TRBV12-3/TRBV12-4,TRBJ2-3,many,.,TGTGCCAGCAGTTCCTGGACTCTCACAGATACGCAGTATTTT,CASSSWTLTDTQYF
TRBV6-1,TRBJ2-7,many,TRBD1,TGTGCCAGCAGTGAATACCCCACAGGGGGCTACGAGCAGTACTTC,CASSEYPTGGYEQYF
TRBV7-9,TRBJ2-5,.,TRBD1,TGTGCCAGCAGCGGGACAGGGCCATCCAATCAGCCCCAGTACTTC,CASSGTGPSNQPQYF
TRBV20-1,TRBJ2-7,many,.,TGCAGTGCTACTCGGGACTCCATCTCCTACGAGCAGTACTTC,CSATRDSISYEQYF
TRBV30,TRBJ2-7,many,TRBD2,TGTGCCTGGCAGACTAGCGGGAGCTACGAGCAGTACTTC,CAWQTSGSYEQYF
TRBV20-1,TRBJ1-5,.,TRBD1,TGCAGTGCTAAAGGGGGGCCCAGGGGGCCGAGTCAGCCCCAGCATTTT,CSAKGGPRGPSQPQHF
TRBV14,TRBJ2-5,few,.,TGTGCCAGCAGCTCCGGCGGGGGCCAAGAGACCCAGTCCTTC,CASSSGGGQETQSF
TRBV7-2,TRBJ2-5,many,TRBD2,TGTGCCAGCAGCTTCGGACTAGCGGGGGGTCAAGAGACCCAGTACTTC,CASSFGLAGGQETQYF
TRBV12-3/TRBV12-4,TRBJ1-4,.,.,TGTGCCAGCAGTTTGGAGACTAGCGATGAAAAACTGTTTTTT,CASSLETSDEKLFF
TRBV6-6,TRBJ1-1,.,TRBD1,TGTGCCAGCAGTGCTCCGGGACAGGGGAACACTGAAGCTTTCTTT,CASSAPGQGNTEAFF
TRBV5-6,TRBJ1-4,many,TRBD1,TGTGCCAGCAGCCCCCAGACAGGGAGTAATGAAAAACTGTTTTTT,CASSPQTGSNEKLFF
TRBV11-3,TRBJ2-2,many,.,TGTGCCAGCCATACGGGCCTTGGGGGAAACACCGGGGAGCTGTTTTTT,CASHTGLGGNTGELFF
TRBV20-1,TRBJ2-3,.,TRBD1,TGCAGTGCTAGAGCGGGACAGACGAGCACAGATACGCAGTATTTT,CSARAGQTSTDTQYF
TRBV7-6,TRBJ1-3,.,TRBD1,TGTGCCAGCAGCAACAGACAGGGCCTTGTAGGCACCATATATTTT,CASSNRQGLVGTIYF
TRBV7-2,TRBJ1-5,many,.,TGTGCCAGCAGCTTAGGACGGGGTGAGAATCAGCCCCAGCATTTT,CASSLGRGENQPQHF
TRBV6-2/TRBV6-3,TRBJ2-3,.,TRBD2,TGTGCCAGCAGTTACTCGGAGGGAGGGCCCGAGATTGATACGCAGTATTTT,CASSYSEGGPEIDTQYF
TRBV7-3,TRBJ2-2,.,TRBD1,TGTGCCAGCAGCTCCCCAGGACAGGTCGGGGAGCTGTTTTTT,CASSSPGQVGELFF